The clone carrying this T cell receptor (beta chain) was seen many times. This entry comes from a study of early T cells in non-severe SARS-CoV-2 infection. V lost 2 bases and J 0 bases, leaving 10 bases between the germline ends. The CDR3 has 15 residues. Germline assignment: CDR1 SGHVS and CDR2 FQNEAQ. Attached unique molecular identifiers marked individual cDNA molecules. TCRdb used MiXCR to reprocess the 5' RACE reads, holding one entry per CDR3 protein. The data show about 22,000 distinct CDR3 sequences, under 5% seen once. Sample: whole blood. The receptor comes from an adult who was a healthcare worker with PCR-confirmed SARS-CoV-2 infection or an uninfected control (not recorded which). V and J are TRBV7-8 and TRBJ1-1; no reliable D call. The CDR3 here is CASSLFLGLNTEAFF. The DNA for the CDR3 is TGTGCCAGCAGCTTATTCCTGGGCTTGAACACTGAAGCTTTCTTT. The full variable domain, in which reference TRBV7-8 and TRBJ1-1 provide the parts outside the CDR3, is GAGVSQSPRYKVAKRGQDVALRCDPISGHVSLFWYQQALGQGPEFLTYFQNEAQLDKSGLPSDRFFAERPEGSVSTLKIQRTQQEDSAVYLCASSLFLGLNTEAFFGQGTRLTVV.